These 19 T cell receptor beta chains share one sample of origin, sequenced in a study of blood T cell repertoires in COVID-19. Method: immunoSEQ multiplex PCR; TCRdb's copy keeps in-frame clones and lacks some. The table includes about 100,000 clones, roughly 84% detected once. What was sequenced was peripheral blood. The receptors here all came from a human donor in a cohort sampled during active COVID-19.

The chain employs TRBV5-1 and TRBJ2-3, with a tentative D call TRBD1 (7 bases). The CDR3 loop spans 16 amino acids. Germline loops: CDR1 SGHRS, CDR2 YFSETQ. V dropped 4 bases and J dropped 4 bases, with 19 bases sitting between them. The CDR3 sequence: CASSPPGPGGPDTQYF. The CDR3 DNA follows: TGCGCCAGCAGCCCTCCGGGCCCAGGGGGGCCAGATACGCAGTATTTT. Together with reference TRBV5-1 and TRBJ2-3, the CDR3 gives the full variable domain: KAGVTQTPRYLIKTRGQQVTLSCSPISGHRSVSWYQQTPGQGLQFLFEYFSETQRNKGNFPGRFSGRQFSNSRSEMNVSTLELGDSALYLCASSPPGPGGPDTQYFGPGTRLTVL.

The gene calls are TRBV2 and TRBJ2-5; D gene unclear. The ends were cut back, 7 bases at V and 7 bases at J, with 16 bases in the middle. Germline loops: CDR1 SNHLY, CDR2 FYNNEI. This CDR3 is 13 amino acids long. CDR3 amino acids: CASNSLTYGTQYF. For the CDR3, the DNA is TGTGCCAGCAACAGCCTCACCTACGGGACCCAGTACTTC.

The chain joins TRBV11-2 to TRBJ1-1; the D gene is possibly TRBD1 (6 bases). The CDR3 is 19 residues long. CDR1 is SGHAT and CDR2 is FQNNGV in the germline V gene. Trimming left V 2 bases short and J 0 bases short, with 22 bases between. The CDR3 protein is CASSLSFGQREMMNTEAFF. CDR3 coding DNA: TGTGCCAGCAGCTTATCCTTCGGACAGCGGGAAATGATGAACACTGAAGCTTTCTTT.

The rearrangement joins TRBV2 to TRBJ2-4, with D unclear. V lost 3 bases to trimming and J lost 8 bases, with 5 bases between them. Germline loops: CDR1 SNHLY, CDR2 FYNNEI. The CDR3 has 11 amino acids. The CDR3 reads CASSDEDIQYF. In DNA, the CDR3 is TGTGCCAGCAGTGACGAGGACATTCAGTACTTC.

The rearrangement joins TRBV15 to TRBJ2-7; 9 nucleotides agree with TRBD2. The CDR3 runs 15 residues. After removal of 0 bases from V and 4 bases from J, the junction contained 4 bases not matched to a gene. In germline, CDR1 is LNHNV, CDR2 YYDKDF (reference sequence). The CDR3 DNA follows: TGTGCCACCAGCAGAGATGGGACTAGCTCGTACGAGCAGTACTTC. This translates into CATSRDGTSSYEQYF.

The V call is TRBV5-1, the J call TRBJ2-3, with D tentatively TRBD1 (6 bases). CDR1 and CDR2 from the germline V gene are SGHRS and YFSETQ. This CDR3 has 14 residues. Trimming pared 4 bases from V and 0 bases from J, leaving 9 bases between. CDR3 protein: CASSTGQSTDTQYF. The CDR3 bases are TGCGCCAGCAGCACCGGACAGAGCACAGATACGCAGTATTTT.

This rearrangement joins TRBV5-5 to TRBJ2-5, with D tentatively TRBD1 (5 bases). V was trimmed by 0 bases and J by 3 bases, leaving 9 bases between them. Germline CDR1 and CDR2: SGHKS and YYEKEE (reference sequence). This CDR3 has 14 amino acids. The CDR3 loop is CASSLGQPKETQYF. The CDR3 nucleotides are TGTGCCAGCAGCTTGGGACAGCCAAAAGAGACCCAGTACTTC.

This clone was counted once. The V and J genes are TRBV18 and TRBJ1-2, with TRBD1 identical over 8 bases. V gave up 4 bases and J gave up 0 bases; unmatched junction bases: 13. The CDR3 contains 18 residues. CDR1 is KGHSH, CDR2 LQKENI, per germline. The CDR3, as DNA: TGTGCCAGCTCACAGACTCCGCTGACAGGGGTAGCTAACTATGGCTACACCTTC. Translation gives CASSQTPLTGVANYGYTF.

The chain couples TRBV5-6 to TRBJ2-7; tentatively, D is TRBD1 (6 bases). The V end lost 4 bases, the J end lost 3 bases, and 11 bases lay between the germline ends. The CDR3 has 13 amino acids. Germline CDR1 reads SGHDT; CDR2 reads YYEEEE. CDR3 nucleotide sequence: TGTGCCAGCAGCCCTACAGGGTACTACGAGCAGTACTTC. Translating gives CASSPTGYYEQYF.

The chain combines TRBV18 with TRBJ2-2; 8 bases map to TRBD2. The CDR3 has 16 residues. Germline V lookup: CDR1 KGHSH, CDR2 LQKENI. Trimming at V came to 6 bases and at J to 0 bases, leaving 6 bases not matched to a gene. This chain's CDR3 is CASSRTSGANTGELFF. The DNA for the CDR3 is TGTGCCAGCTCTCGCACTAGCGGAGCGAACACCGGGGAGCTGTTTTTT.

This rearrangement joins TRBV5-4 to TRBJ2-1, with 12 bases matching TRBD2. CDR1 is SGHNT and CDR2 is YYREEE in the germline V gene (reference sequence). The CDR3 runs to 18 residues. V dropped 4 bases and J dropped 4; count of bases not matched to a gene: 12. The CDR3 nucleotides are TGTGCCAGCAGCCCTAGACTAGCGGGGGAACTAACGTACAATGAGCAGTTCTTC. This sequence encodes CASSPRLAGELTYNEQFF.

The rearrangement joins TRBV19 to TRBJ1-1; possibly TRBD1 for D (5 bases). This CDR3 has 14 residues. Trimming cost V 7 bases and J 1 base, with 13 bases left between them. Germline V gene sequence: CDR1 LNHDA, CDR2 SQIVND (reference sequence). The CDR3 loop reads CASNRQSANTEAFF. CDR3 coding DNA: TGTGCCAGTAACAGACAGTCGGCGAACACTGAAGCTTTCTTT.

The chain employs TRBV5-1 and TRBJ1-3; D not certain. This CDR3 is built from 15 residues. Per the germline V gene, CDR1 is SGHRS and CDR2 is YFSETQ. Between the trimmed V and J ends, which lost 0 bases and 3 bases, there was a span of 10 bases. CDR3: CASSLVSLGGNTIYF. As DNA, the CDR3 is TGCGCCAGCAGCTTGGTCAGTCTAGGTGGAAACACCATATATTTT.

There are a few counts of this clone. The chain links TRBV3-1 (or the pseudogene TRBV3-2) to TRBJ1-5; D not resolved. The CDR3 is made up of 13 amino acids. The germline V and J ends were trimmed by 0 bases and 6 bases, with 6 bases remaining between them. Germline V gives CDR1 LGHDT, CDR2 YNNKEL (reference sequence). The CDR3 DNA reads TGTGCCAGCAGCCAAGATTTAGTTCAGCCCCAGCATTTT. Its translation: CASSQDLVQPQHF.

This clone was seen only a few times. The chain couples TRBV12-5 to TRBJ1-3; D gene uncertain. Germline-derived CDR1 and CDR2 are LGHNT and FRNRAP. The CDR3 spans 13 residues. Trimming took off 0 bases at V and 11 bases at J, with 11 bases between the two ends. The CDR3 loop reads CASGLVAGSPIYF. As DNA, the CDR3 is TGTGCTAGTGGTTTGGTAGCGGGAAGCCCCATATATTTT.

This clone was seen a handful of times. The chain employs TRBV19 and TRBJ1-1; D is unclear. V lost 1 base and J lost 1, with 13 bases in between. CDR1 and CDR2 from the germline V gene are LNHDA and SQIVND (reference sequence). This CDR3 spans 16 amino acids. DNA of the CDR3: TGTGCCAGTAGTATAGGGGCCGAGGGTCCGAACACTGAAGCTTTCTTT. The encoded protein is CASSIGAEGPNTEAFF.

This clone has just a few counts. The rearrangement uses TRBV5-1 and TRBJ2-7, with 11 bases aligning to TRBD2. This CDR3 comprises 15 residues. From germline, CDR1 is SGHRS and CDR2 YFSETQ. V was clipped by 4 bases and J by 3 bases; unmatched bases: 6. The CDR3 region has the DNA TGCGCCAGCAGCGAGGGGCTAGCGGGGGGCTACGAGCAGTACTTC. Translating it yields CASSEGLAGGYEQYF. The variable domain in full, with the rest retrieved from reference TRBV5-1 and TRBJ2-7, is KAGVTQTPRYLIKTRGQQVTLSCSPISGHRSVSWYQQTPGQGLQFLFEYFSETQRNKGNFPGRFSGRQFSNSRSEMNVSTLELGDSALYLCASSEGLAGGYEQYFGPGTRLTVT.

CDR3 nucleotide sequence: TGTGCCAGCAGCCCCCTGAGTCAGGCGCTATACGAGCAGTACTTC. This translates into CASSPLSQALYEQYF. This chain joins TRBV3-1 (or the pseudogene TRBV3-2) and TRBJ2-7; D not certain. The CDR3 length is 15 residues. The V gene lost 4 bases and the J gene lost 4 bases, with 17 bases spanning the gap. Germline assignment: CDR1 LGHDT and CDR2 YNNKEL (reference sequence).

The rearrangement links TRBV6-5 to TRBJ1-4; 7 bases are a match to TRBD1. The V gene's germline CDR1 is MNHEY and CDR2 SVGAGI. The CDR3 contains 16 residues. With V trimmed by 2 bases and J by 8 bases, 11 bases remained unmatched. In DNA form, the CDR3 reads TGTGCCAGCAGTTACCGGGGGACAGTCAGAAGCGAAAAACTGTTTTTT. Residues: CASSYRGTVRSEKLFF.